This T cell receptor beta chain was found in a study of blood T cell repertoires in COVID-19. V lost 2 bases, J lost 0 bases, and 11 bases lay in between. Per germline, CDR1 MNHEY and CDR2 SMNVEV (reference sequence). This CDR3 spans 15 amino acids. Assay used: immunoSEQ multiplex PCR; TCRdb lists only in-frame clones, some missing. Among over 60,000 clones listed, roughly 89% were seen once. Input material: peripheral blood. The chain joins TRBV27 to TRBJ2-7, with D possibly being TRBD2 (6 bases). This sequence originates from a woman in her forties or fifties with active COVID-19. In nucleotides, the CDR3 is TGTGCCAGCAGTTTAACAGGAGCGGGCTCCTACGAGCAGTACTTC. It is translated as CASSLTGAGSYEQYF.